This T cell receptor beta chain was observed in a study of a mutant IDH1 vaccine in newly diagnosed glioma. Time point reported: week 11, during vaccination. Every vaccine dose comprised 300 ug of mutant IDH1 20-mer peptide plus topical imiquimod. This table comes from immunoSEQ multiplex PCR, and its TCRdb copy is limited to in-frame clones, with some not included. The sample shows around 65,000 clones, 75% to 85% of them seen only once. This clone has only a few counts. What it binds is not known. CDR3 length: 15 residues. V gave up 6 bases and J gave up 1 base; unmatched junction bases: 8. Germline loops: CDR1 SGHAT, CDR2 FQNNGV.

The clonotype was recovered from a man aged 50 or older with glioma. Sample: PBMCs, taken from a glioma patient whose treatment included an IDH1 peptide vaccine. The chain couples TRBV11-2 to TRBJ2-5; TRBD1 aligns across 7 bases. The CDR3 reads CASRPTGSTQETQYF. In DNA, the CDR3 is TGTGCCAGCAGACCGACAGGGAGTACCCAAGAGACCCAGTACTTC.